Below are 10 T cell receptor beta chains sequenced from a single sample in a study of CD8 T cells in Susac syndrome. RNA amounts of 0.5 to 1 ug underwent reverse transcription with random hexamers. TCRdb fed the immunoSEQ multiplex PCR reads into MiXCR, producing one record per CDR3 protein. The sample yields roughly 150,000 distinct CDR3 sequences, over 85% seen once. Material: CD8+ T cells from PBMCs. The receptors here all came from a human donor with multiple sclerosis.

This chain links TRBV2 with TRBJ2-2; D unresolved. Germline values: CDR1 SNHLY, CDR2 FYNNEI. V shed 4 bases and J shed 0 bases, with 12 bases lying between them. The CDR3 is 16 amino acids. The CDR3 sequence is CASSGTTQTNTGELFF. The CDR3, as DNA: TGTGCCAGCAGTGGCACAACCCAAACGAACACCGGGGAGCTGTTTTTT.

The chain employs TRBV24-1 and TRBJ2-3; D perhaps matches TRBD2 (6 bases). The CDR3 consists of 13 residues. Germline CDR1 is KGHDR and CDR2 is SFDVKD. V was trimmed by 4 bases and J by 6 bases, leaving 10 bases between them. For the CDR3, the DNA is TGTGCCACCAGTGAGGCGGGATCCGATACGCAGTATTTT. Its protein is CATSEAGSDTQYF.

This clonotype was picked up one time. CDR3 coding DNA: TGTGCCAGCAGCTTAGAGACAGGTACGGGACCCTACGAGCAGTACTTC. Translation gives CASSLETGTGPYEQYF. J is TRBJ2-7 and V is TRBV7-2, with D possibly TRBD1 on 6 matching bases. V lost 1 base and J lost 2, with 15 bases in between. Germline assignment: CDR1 SGHTA and CDR2 FQGNSA. CDR3 length equals 16 residues.

CDR3: CASSLGSRGEQYF. The CDR3 DNA reads as TGTGCCAGCAGCTTAGGTAGCCGGGGGGAGCAGTACTTC. The chain carries TRBV11-2 and TRBJ2-7; possible D gene TRBD2, 6 bases. This CDR3 has 13 residues. V lost 1 base and J lost 7, with 11 bases in between. The germline V gene has CDR1 SGHAT and CDR2 FQNNGV.

The chain has TRBV20-1 and TRBJ1-5, with D perhaps TRBD1 (5 bases). Trimming left V 3 bases short and J 2 bases short, with 11 bases between. The CDR3 runs 14 residues. CDR1 is DFQATT, CDR2 SNEGSKA, per germline (reference sequence). The CDR3 reads CSARDRGGNQPQHF. In DNA form, the CDR3 reads TGCAGTGCTAGGGATCGGGGCGGCAATCAGCCCCAGCATTTT.

This chain links TRBV20-1 with TRBJ2-3; TRBD2 matches 9 bases. This CDR3 is built from 17 residues. Trimming at V came to 4 bases and at J to 4 bases, leaving 15 bases not matched to a gene. Germline CDR1 reads DFQATT; CDR2 reads SNEGSKA (reference sequence). The CDR3 DNA reads as TGCAGTGCTACCAACAGACTAGCGGCTAACCGGGCAGATACGCAGTATTTT. This sequence encodes CSATNRLAANRADTQYF.

This chain uses TRBV5-8 with TRBJ2-1, with 9 bases lining up with TRBD1. There are 15 residues in the CDR3. V shed 1 base and J 6 bases; nucleotides not matched to a gene: 5. Germline assignment: CDR1 SGHTS and CDR2 YDEGEE. CDR3 nucleotide sequence: TGTGCCAGCAGCTTGCGTCGGGACAGGGCCAATGAGCAGTTCTTC. Its protein product is CASSLRRDRANEQFF.

The chain combines TRBV13 with TRBJ2-2, with a weak D call TRBD2 (6 bases). V was cut by 5 bases and J by 1 base, with 8 bases left in between. The CDR3 sequence is 14 residues long. CDR1 and CDR2 (germline): PRHDT, FYEKMQ (reference sequence). CDR3 region: CASSHGGNTGELFF. The CDR3 DNA reads as TGTGCCAGCAGCCACGGGGGGAACACCGGGGAGCTGTTTTTT.

The rearrangement uses TRBV7-6 and TRBJ1-2; D ambiguous. This CDR3 has 13 amino acids. CDR1 is SGHVS and CDR2 is FNYEAQ in the germline V gene. Trimming took 2 bases from V and 8 from J, leaving 12 bases between them. The CDR3 here is CASSLSFAGGYTF. The CDR3 coding sequence is TGTGCCAGCAGCTTAAGTTTCGCAGGAGGCTACACCTTC.

CDR3 DNA sequence: TGTGCCAGCAGCCTAGCGGGGGGAGCCGGGGAGCTGTTTTTT. Amino acids: CASSLAGGAGELFF. The chain links TRBV12-3 or TRBV12-4 to TRBJ2-2; 11 bases agree with TRBD2. V was pared by 6 bases and J by 6 bases, with 3 bases of the junction left unmatched. The CDR3 length is 14 residues.